The clone carrying this T cell receptor (beta chain) was recorded many times. What it binds is not known. Unique molecular identifiers tagged individual cDNA molecules. Via MiXCR, TCRdb re-called the 5' RACE reads, giving one row per CDR3 protein. The sample shows tens of thousands of distinct CDR3 sequences, roughly 4.2% of them seen only once. The sample originates from a study of early T cells in non-severe SARS-CoV-2 infection. Trimming left V 1 base short and J 6 bases short, with 16 bases between. The CDR3 runs to 16 residues. Germline CDR1 and CDR2: SGHTA and FQGTGA. Study results and caveats: Anti-spike CD8 responses were favored by VDJdb matching, which missed private and CD4 specificities.

The chain combines TRBV7-3 with TRBJ2-1; either TRBD1 or TRBD2 may fit D (6 bases each). This clonotype was obtained from an adult who was a healthcare worker with PCR-confirmed SARS-CoV-2 infection or an uninfected control (not recorded which). The sequenced sample was whole blood. The CDR3 region is CASSLRGDTRGNEQFF. The CDR3 DNA sequence: TGTGCCAGCAGCTTAAGGGGGGACACCAGGGGCAATGAGCAGTTCTTC.